The source of this T cell receptor (beta chain) is a study of T cells after yellow fever vaccination. Study-wide points: The secondary T-cell response peaked on day 5, not day 15, but was weaker.

Via MiXCR, TCRdb re-called the 5' RACE reads, giving one row per CDR3 protein. The sample carries 200,000 to 300,000 distinct CDR3 sequences, 10% to 15% recorded once. Concerning this clonotype itself: Its target is unknown.

Germline-derived CDR1 and CDR2 are SGDLS and YYNGEE. CDR3 length: 13 residues. Trimming took off 0 bases at V and 5 bases at J, with 9 bases between the two ends. The sample here was CD4+ T cells sorted from PBMCs, taken 45 days after the yellow fever booster vaccination. The source of this sequence is a man aged 30 to 39 who received the YFV17D yellow fever vaccine. The rearrangement links TRBV9 to TRBJ2-7; D not certain. CDR3 region: CASSVASSNEQYF. In DNA, the CDR3 is TGTGCCAGCAGCGTAGCCTCCTCTAACGAGCAGTACTTC.